The 32 T cell receptor beta chains presented below share a single source sample, sequenced in a study of OX40 agonist ivuxolimab in advanced cancers. Profiled with immunoSEQ multiplex PCR; TCRdb holds only in-frame clones, not every one. The sample includes about 100,000 clones, roughly 90% of them seen just once. The material sequenced was CD4+ or CD8+ T cells sorted from blood, taken in a trial of the OX40 agonist ivuxolimab. The receptors were gathered from an adult with an advanced solid tumor such as melanoma, head and neck, liver or kidney cancer.

This clone was counted a single time. This chain uses TRBV30 with TRBJ2-3; D is unclear. Germline lookup yields CDR1 GTSNPN and CDR2 SVGIG (reference sequence). The length of the CDR3 is 12 residues. Deletions cut 5 bases from V and 4 bases from J, with 10 bases between. The CDR3 loop reads CAWSVLPDTQYF. The CDR3 nucleotides read TGTGCCTGGTCGGTTCTGCCAGATACGCAGTATTTT. The full variable domain, with the rest looked up from reference TRBV30 and TRBJ2-3, is SQTIHQWPATLVQPVGSPLSLECTVEGTSNPNLYWYRQAAGRGLQLLFYSVGIGQISSEVPQNLSASRPQDRQFILSSKKLLLSDSGFYLCAWSVLPDTQYFGPGTRLTVL.

In DNA form, the CDR3 reads TGTGCCAGCATAGTAGACAGGGGGACCGGGGAGCTGTTTTTT. As protein: CASIVDRGTGELFF. The chain employs TRBV6-1 and TRBJ2-2; 9 bases line up with TRBD1. CDR3 size: 14 residues. V trimming: 7 bases; J trimming: 5 bases; junction bases outside the gene matches: 5. CDR1 and CDR2 from the germline V gene are MNHNS and SASEGT.

The J gene is TRBJ2-7, the V gene TRBV19; 12 bases align to TRBD2. The V gene's germline CDR1 is LNHDA and CDR2 SQIVND (reference sequence). After removal of 3 bases from V and 0 bases from J, the junction contained 0 bases not matched to a gene. This CDR3 is 15 amino acids long. In nucleotides, the CDR3 is TGTGCCAGTAGTATGACTAGCGGGGGCTCCTACGAGCAGTACTTC. Translating it yields CASSMTSGGSYEQYF.

V and J are TRBV15 and TRBJ1-5; no clear D. Trimming stripped 0 bases from V and 2 bases from J, with 11 bases between. The CDR3 contains 16 residues. Germline V lookup: CDR1 LNHNV, CDR2 YYDKDF (reference sequence). CDR3 sequence (DNA): TGTGCCACCAGCAGAGATAAGGGAAGGGGCAATCAGCCCCAGCATTTT. This codes for CATSRDKGRGNQPQHF. The variable domain in full, completed from reference TRBV15 and TRBJ1-5, reads DAMVIQNPRYQVTQFGKPVTLSCSQTLNHNVMYWYQQKSSQAPKLLFHYYDKDFNNEADTPDNFQSRRPNTSFCFLDIRSPGLGDTAMYLCATSRDKGRGNQPQHFGDGTRLSIL.

The rearrangement links TRBV9 to TRBJ2-2; TRBD2 matches at 8 bases. Germline CDR1 is SGDLS and CDR2 is YYNGEE. CDR3 length equals 15 residues. Unmatched junction bases numbered 2, after V lost 4 bases and J lost 0 bases. The CDR3 loop is CASSPGGANTGELFF. The CDR3 nucleotides read TGTGCCAGCAGCCCCGGGGGGGCGAACACCGGGGAGCTGTTTTTT.

This sequence joins TRBV6-5 and TRBJ1-2; possible D gene TRBD1, 6 bases. This CDR3 spans 13 amino acids. Germline CDR1 and CDR2: MNHEY and SVGAGI. The ends were cut back, 7 bases at V and 7 bases at J, with 16 bases in the middle. CDR3 residues: CASTKGGSGGYTF. DNA of the CDR3: TGTGCCAGCACCAAAGGGGGGTCCGGTGGCTACACCTTC.

The chain joins TRBV13 to TRBJ1-6, with no clear D. Germline assignment: CDR1 PRHDT and CDR2 FYEKMQ (reference sequence). This CDR3 has 12 residues. Trimming removed 4 bases from V and 8 bases from J, with 6 bases in between. CDR3 amino acids: CASSYPDSPLHF. CDR3 coding DNA: TGTGCCAGCAGCTACCCTGATTCACCCCTCCACTTT.

The chain has TRBV5-4 and TRBJ2-5; the match to TRBD1 covers 7 bases. Germline V gene lookup returns CDR1 SGHNT and CDR2 YYREEE (reference sequence). CDR3 length: 16 residues. V lost 2 bases and J lost 0; bases outside the gene matches: 7. The CDR3 here is CASSFMTGLNQETQYF. The CDR3 DNA reads as TGTGCCAGCAGCTTTATGACAGGGCTTAACCAAGAGACCCAGTACTTC.

The table lists this clone with a few counts. The chain carries TRBV27 and TRBJ1-6; TRBD1 agrees at 11 bases. Germline assignment: CDR1 MNHEY and CDR2 SMNVEV (reference sequence). This CDR3 contains 13 residues. Germline trimming cut 4 bases from V and 15 bases from J; bases unmatched to any gene: 5. CDR3: CASSSTGTGGLHF. CDR3 bases: TGTGCCAGCAGTTCAACCGGGACAGGGGGCCTCCACTTT.

The chain is built from TRBV11-2 and TRBJ1-3; 7 bases fit TRBD1. Germline trimming cut 3 bases from V and 2 bases from J; bases unmatched to any gene: 10. This CDR3 region has 17 residues. From germline, CDR1 is SGHAT and CDR2 FQNNGV. The CDR3 bases are TGTGCCAGCAGCTTCGTGACAGGGTTTAGCGCTGGAAACACCATATATTTT. This encodes CASSFVTGFSAGNTIYF.

This chain connects TRBV11-2 to TRBJ2-2; D call uncertain. This CDR3 comprises 15 residues. The germline CDR1 and CDR2 sequences are SGHAT and FQNNGV. Trimming cost V 1 base and J 0 bases, with 6 bases left between them. The DNA of the CDR3 is TGTGCCAGCAGCTTAGCGGATCCGAACACCGGGGAGCTGTTTTTT. It specifies CASSLADPNTGELFF. Drawing the rest from reference TRBV11-2 and TRBJ2-2, the complete variable domain is EAGVAQSPRYKIIEKRQSVAFWCNPISGHATLYWYQQILGQGPKLLIQFQNNGVVDDSQLPKDRFSAERLKGVDSTLKIQPAKLEDSAVYLCASSLADPNTGELFFGEGSRLTVL.

The rearrangement joins TRBV2 to TRBJ1-5, with D unresolved. V lost 7 bases, J lost 7 bases, and 20 bases lay in between. Germline-derived CDR1 and CDR2 are SNHLY and FYNNEI. This CDR3 region has 15 residues. The CDR3 region is CASTFLPDNRQPQHF. CDR3 nucleotides: TGTGCCAGCACATTTCTCCCTGACAATAGACAGCCCCAGCATTTT.

The chain has TRBV6-5 and TRBJ2-7; perhaps TRBD2 as D (6 bases). V lost 6 bases to trimming and J lost 5 bases, with 17 bases between them. Germline CDR1 MNHEY, CDR2 SVGAGI. This CDR3 contains 14 residues. The CDR3 here is CASSPREPWDEQYF. The CDR3 DNA is TGTGCCAGCAGCCCCCGGGAGCCCTGGGACGAGCAGTACTTC.

The chain couples TRBV19 to TRBJ2-6, with D possibly matching TRBD1 (5 bases). The CDR3 covers 18 residues. Trimming shortened V by 5 bases and J by 2 bases, and 19 bases separated the two germline ends. Per germline, CDR1 LNHDA and CDR2 SQIVND (reference sequence). The CDR3 loop reads CASSVQQGRGTGANVLTF. For the CDR3, the DNA is TGTGCCAGTAGTGTCCAGCAGGGTCGTGGGACTGGGGCCAACGTCCTGACTTTC.

The genes are TRBV19 and TRBJ1-2; tentative D call: TRBD1 (6 bases). Trimming shortened V by 4 bases and J by 5 bases, and 23 bases separated the two germline ends. Germline lookup yields CDR1 LNHDA and CDR2 SQIVND (reference sequence). This CDR3 region has 17 residues. CDR3 DNA sequence: TGTGCCAGTAGTACTAACAGGGATGGTAAGCGGGGATATGGCTACACCTTC. Translation: CASSTNRDGKRGYGYTF.

The V gene is TRBV15, the J gene TRBJ1-5, with a possible D match to TRBD1 (5 bases). From germline, CDR1 is LNHNV and CDR2 YYDKDF (reference sequence). The CDR3 sequence is 14 residues long. V lost 5 bases and J lost 4, with 12 bases in between. The CDR3 loop is CATSQGLGNQPQHF. CDR3 DNA: TGTGCCACCAGCCAGGGTCTAGGGAATCAGCCCCAGCATTTT.

The rearrangement uses TRBV4-1 and TRBJ1-2, with TRBD1 identical over 7 bases. The CDR3 totals 15 residues. The V and J ends lost 3 bases and 5 bases, in that order; junction bases with no gene match: 9. Germline V gene data show CDR1 as MGHRA and CDR2 as YSYEKL. The CDR3 loop is CASSHPRGGAYGYTF. The CDR3 DNA reads TGCGCCAGCAGCCACCCCAGGGGGGGGGCATATGGCTACACCTTC.

This clone showed up just once. The rearrangement links TRBV19 to TRBJ1-2, with unresolved D. Germline V gene data show CDR1 as LNHDA and CDR2 as SQIVND (reference sequence). CDR3 length: 13 residues. The V and J ends lost 3 bases and 1 base respectively, with 6 bases between them. The CDR3 is CASSISLNYGYTF. DNA for the CDR3: TGTGCCAGTAGTATTAGCCTTAACTATGGCTACACCTTC.

The chain employs TRBV19 and TRBJ2-5, with a tentative D call TRBD1 (6 bases). The CDR3 runs to 15 residues. Germline lookup yields CDR1 LNHDA and CDR2 SQIVND (reference sequence). Trimming pared 5 bases from V and 5 bases from J, leaving 18 bases between. CDR3 sequence (DNA): TGTGCCAGTAGTGCGCTCCAGGGGAATGGGGAGACCCAGTACTTC. Its translation is CASSALQGNGETQYF. Full variable domain (missing parts from reference TRBV19 and TRBJ2-5): DGGITQSPKYLFRKEGQNVTLSCEQNLNHDAMYWYRQDPGQGLRLIYYSQIVNDFQKGDIAEGYSVSREKKESFPLTVTSAQKNPTAFYLCASSALQGNGETQYFGPGTRLLVL.

This chain uses TRBV5-1 with TRBJ2-7; tentative D call: TRBD1 (5 bases). V lost 0 bases and J lost 0, with 10 bases in between. CDR1 SGHRS and CDR2 YFSETQ come from the germline V gene. This CDR3 has 15 amino acids. In DNA, the CDR3 is TGCGCCAGCAGCTTGGAACCAGGGATCTCCTACGAGCAGTACTTC. Translating gives CASSLEPGISYEQYF.

The chain carries TRBV5-1 and TRBJ2-7, with D possibly matching TRBD1 (7 bases). V shed 0 bases and J shed 2 bases, with 12 bases lying between them. Looked up from germline, CDR1 is SGHRS and CDR2 is YFSETQ. The CDR3 has 15 amino acids. The CDR3 DNA reads as TGCGCCAGCAGCTTGGGGAGGGGGCGTCCCTACGAGCAGTACTTC. It yields the protein CASSLGRGRPYEQYF.

V usage is TRBV19 and J usage is TRBJ1-5; TRBD1 might be the D (5 bases). V was pared by 4 bases and J by 7 bases, with 17 bases between. This CDR3 has 15 residues. Germline V gene sequence: CDR1 LNHDA, CDR2 SQIVND (reference sequence). CDR3: CASSTTGTARQPQHF. DNA for the CDR3: TGTGCCAGTAGTACCACCGGGACGGCGAGGCAGCCCCAGCATTTT.

The chain employs TRBV5-1 and TRBJ2-1; 8 nucleotides agree with TRBD2. CDR1 SGHRS and CDR2 YFSETQ come from the germline V gene. The V segment lost 2 bases and the J segment 1 base; nucleotides outside the gene matches: 8. The CDR3 runs to 17 residues. The CDR3 reads CASSLQVGGRSYNEQFF. CDR3 in DNA: TGCGCCAGCAGCTTACAAGTCGGCGGGAGGTCCTACAATGAGCAGTTCTTC.

This clone showed up just once. The chain recombines TRBV7-7 with TRBJ2-7, with D possibly being TRBD1 (6 bases). CDR1 SSHAT and CDR2 FNYEAQ come from the germline V gene (reference sequence). CDR3 length: 14 amino acids. V lost 5 bases to trimming and J lost 3 bases, with 14 bases between them. The DNA for the CDR3 is TGTGCCAGCAGCCCCCTAGGACAGATCTACGAGCAGTACTTC. Translating it yields CASSPLGQIYEQYF.

Turning to this clone: The junction shows a germline mismatch at one end, possibly a read error. The V call is TRBV5-1, the J call TRBJ2-3; TRBD2 matches at 9 bases. This CDR3 contains 14 residues. In germline, CDR1 is SGHRS, CDR2 YFSETQ. CDR3 region: CVSRIAGVSDTQYF. The CDR3 DNA follows: TGCGTCAGCAGAATAGCGGGAGTATCAGATACGCAGTATTTT.

The J gene is TRBJ2-1, the V gene TRBV2; TRBD2 might be the D (5 bases). With 4 bases removed from V and 9 bases from J, the gap between germline ends came to 19 bases. The CDR3 totals 15 residues. Germline V gene sequence: CDR1 SNHLY, CDR2 FYNNEI. DNA for the CDR3: TGTGCCAGCAGTGCCGGCGGGTACAGTGCTGGTGAGCAGTTCTTC. Amino acids: CASSAGGYSAGEQFF.

This chain uses TRBV9 with TRBJ1-4; 9 bases are shared with TRBD1. The CDR3 loop spans 15 amino acids. The germline gives CDR1 SGDLS, CDR2 YYNGEE. Trimming removed 0 bases from V and 5 bases from J; junction bases left unmatched: 2. The CDR3 is CASSVVGTGNEKLFF. CDR3 nucleotides: TGTGCCAGCAGCGTAGTAGGGACAGGGAATGAAAAACTGTTTTTT.

The rearrangement links TRBV5-1 to TRBJ2-7; a possible D gene is TRBD1 (6 bases). The CDR3 consists of 13 residues. Per germline, CDR1 SGHRS and CDR2 YFSETQ. The germline V and J ends were trimmed by 2 bases and 5 bases, with 11 bases remaining between them. The CDR3 region has the DNA TGCGCCAGCAGCTTCACAGGGTCTCACGAGCAGTACTTC. It yields the protein CASSFTGSHEQYF.

The chain couples TRBV18 to TRBJ2-6; D may be TRBD1 (5 bases). Trimming left V 3 bases short and J 0 bases short, with 9 bases between. The V gene's germline CDR1 is KGHSH and CDR2 LQKENI. The CDR3 contains 16 residues. As DNA, the CDR3 is TGTGCCAGCTCACCGACAGCCGTCTCTGGGGCCAACGTCCTGACTTTC. Amino acid sequence: CASSPTAVSGANVLTF.

The chain links TRBV29-1 to TRBJ1-1; maybe TRBD1 (5 bases). The V end was cut by 6 bases, the J end by 5 bases, with 19 bases between. Germline lookup yields CDR1 SQVTM and CDR2 ANQGSEA. CDR3 length: 14 amino acids. For the CDR3, the DNA is TGCAGCGTACCCGGGGACTTGCGGGGGACTGAAGCTTTCTTT. It yields the protein CSVPGDLRGTEAFF.

Remarks on this clone: The sample holds other DNA sequences that translate to the same CDR3. The CDR3 loop is CASRRGASEKLFF. In nucleotides, the CDR3 is TGCGCCAGCAGGCGAGGGGCAAGTGAAAAACTGTTTTTT. J is TRBJ1-4 and V is TRBV5-1, with TRBD1 as a possible D gene (5 bases). V was pared by 5 bases and J by 7 bases, with 12 bases between. This CDR3 has 13 amino acids. CDR1 and CDR2 (germline): SGHRS, YFSETQ.

Relative to its sample, this clone is medium-sized. CDR3 sequence (DNA): TGTGCCAGCAGCCCGGGTCGCGGTCAGCCCCAGCATTTT. It encodes CASSPGRGQPQHF. The chain links TRBV6-6 to TRBJ1-5; D gene uncertain. This CDR3 has 13 amino acids. Germline lookup yields CDR1 MNHNY and CDR2 SVGAGI (reference sequence). The V end was cut by 6 bases, the J end by 6 bases, with 12 bases between.